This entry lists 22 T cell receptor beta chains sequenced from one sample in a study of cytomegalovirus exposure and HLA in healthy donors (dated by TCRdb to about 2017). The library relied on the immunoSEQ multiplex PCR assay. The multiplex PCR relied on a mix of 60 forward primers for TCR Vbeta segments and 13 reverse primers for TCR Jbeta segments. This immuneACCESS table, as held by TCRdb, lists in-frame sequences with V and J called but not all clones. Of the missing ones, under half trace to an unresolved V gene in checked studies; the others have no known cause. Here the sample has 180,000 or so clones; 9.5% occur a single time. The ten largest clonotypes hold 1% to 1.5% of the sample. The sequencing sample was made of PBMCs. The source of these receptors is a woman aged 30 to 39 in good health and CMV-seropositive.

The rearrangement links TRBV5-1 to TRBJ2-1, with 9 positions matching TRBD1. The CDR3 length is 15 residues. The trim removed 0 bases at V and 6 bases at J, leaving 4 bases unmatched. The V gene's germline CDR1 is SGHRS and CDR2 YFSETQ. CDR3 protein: CASSLEGTGSNEQFF. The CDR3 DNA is TGCGCCAGCAGCTTGGAAGGGACAGGGAGCAATGAGCAGTTCTTC. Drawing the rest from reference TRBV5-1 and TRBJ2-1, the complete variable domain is KAGVTQTPRYLIKTRGQQVTLSCSPISGHRSVSWYQQTPGQGLQFLFEYFSETQRNKGNFPGRFSGRQFSNSRSEMNVSTLELGDSALYLCASSLEGTGSNEQFFGPGTRLTVL.

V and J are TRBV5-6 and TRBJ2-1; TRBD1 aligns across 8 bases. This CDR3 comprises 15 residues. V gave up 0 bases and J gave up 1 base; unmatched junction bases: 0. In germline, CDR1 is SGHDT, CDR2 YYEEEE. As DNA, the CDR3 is TGTGCCAGCAGCTTGGGGACAGGGTCCTACAATGAGCAGTTCTTC. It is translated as CASSLGTGSYNEQFF.

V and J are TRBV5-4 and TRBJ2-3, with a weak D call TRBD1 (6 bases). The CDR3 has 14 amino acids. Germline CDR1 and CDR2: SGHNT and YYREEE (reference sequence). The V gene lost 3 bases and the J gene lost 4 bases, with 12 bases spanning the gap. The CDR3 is CASSSPQGPDTQYF. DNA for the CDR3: TGTGCCAGCAGCTCCCCACAGGGACCAGATACGCAGTATTTT. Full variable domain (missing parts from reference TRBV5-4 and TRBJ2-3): ETGVTQSPTHLIKTRGQQVTLRCSSQSGHNTVSWYQQALGQGPQFIFQYYREEENGRGNFPPRFSGLQFPNYSSELNVNALELDDSALYLCASSSPQGPDTQYFGPGTRLTVL.

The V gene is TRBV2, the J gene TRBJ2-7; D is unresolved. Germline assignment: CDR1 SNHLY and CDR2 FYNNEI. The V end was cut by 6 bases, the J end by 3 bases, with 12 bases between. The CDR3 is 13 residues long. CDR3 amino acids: CASRSLLHYEQYF. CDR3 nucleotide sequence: TGTGCCAGCAGGTCCCTATTGCACTACGAGCAGTACTTC. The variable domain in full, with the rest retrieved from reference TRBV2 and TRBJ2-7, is EPEVTQTPSHQVTQMGQEVILRCVPISNHLYFYWYRQILGQKVEFLVSFYNNEISEKSEIFDDQFSVERPDGSNFTLKIRSTKLEDSAMYFCASRSLLHYEQYFGPGTRLTVT.

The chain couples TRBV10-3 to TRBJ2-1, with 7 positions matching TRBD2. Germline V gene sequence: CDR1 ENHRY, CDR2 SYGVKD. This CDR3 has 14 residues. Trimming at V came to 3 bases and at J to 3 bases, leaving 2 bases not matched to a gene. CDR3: CAISESGDYNEQFF. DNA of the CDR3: TGTGCCATCAGTGAAAGCGGGGACTACAATGAGCAGTTCTTC.

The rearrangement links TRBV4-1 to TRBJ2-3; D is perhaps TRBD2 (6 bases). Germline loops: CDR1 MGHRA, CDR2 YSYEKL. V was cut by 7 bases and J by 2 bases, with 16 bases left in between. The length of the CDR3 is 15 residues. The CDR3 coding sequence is TGCGCCAGCAATCGGGAGCCGACTGTCACAGATACGCAGTATTTT. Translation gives CASNREPTVTDTQYF.

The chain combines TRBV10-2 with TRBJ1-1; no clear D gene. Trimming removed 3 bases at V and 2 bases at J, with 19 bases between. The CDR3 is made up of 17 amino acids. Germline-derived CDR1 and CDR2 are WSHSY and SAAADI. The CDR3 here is CASSDHTRGQRNTEAFF. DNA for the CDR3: TGCGCCAGCAGTGACCACACTCGAGGGCAGAGAAACACTGAAGCTTTCTTT.

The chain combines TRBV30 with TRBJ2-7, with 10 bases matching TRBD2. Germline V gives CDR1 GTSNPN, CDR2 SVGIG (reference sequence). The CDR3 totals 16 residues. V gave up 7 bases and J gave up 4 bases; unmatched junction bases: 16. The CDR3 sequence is CASRDTSGRDGYEQYF. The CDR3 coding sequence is TGTGCCTCCCGGGATACAAGCGGGAGGGACGGGTACGAGCAGTACTTC.

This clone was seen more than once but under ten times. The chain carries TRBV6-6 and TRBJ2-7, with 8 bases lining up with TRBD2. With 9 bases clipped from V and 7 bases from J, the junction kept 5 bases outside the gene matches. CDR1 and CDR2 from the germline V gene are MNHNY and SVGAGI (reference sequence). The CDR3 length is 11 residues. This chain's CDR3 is CASVAGREQYF. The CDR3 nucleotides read TGTGCCAGTGTAGCGGGGAGAGAGCAGTACTTC.

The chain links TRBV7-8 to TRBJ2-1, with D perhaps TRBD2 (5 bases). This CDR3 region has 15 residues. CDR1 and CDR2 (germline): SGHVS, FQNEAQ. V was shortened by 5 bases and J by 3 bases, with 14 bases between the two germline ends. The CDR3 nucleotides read TGTGCCAGCAGCCCCCTCTCGGCGGGCTACAATGAGCAGTTCTTC. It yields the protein CASSPLSAGYNEQFF.

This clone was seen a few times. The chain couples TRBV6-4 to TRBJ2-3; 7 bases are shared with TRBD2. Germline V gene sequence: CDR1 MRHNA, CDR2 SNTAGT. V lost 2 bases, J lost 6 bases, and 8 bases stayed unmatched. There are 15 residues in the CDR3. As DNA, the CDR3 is TGTGCCAGCAGTGACATCGGGGGGATCCCCGATACGCAGTATTTT. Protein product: CASSDIGGIPDTQYF.

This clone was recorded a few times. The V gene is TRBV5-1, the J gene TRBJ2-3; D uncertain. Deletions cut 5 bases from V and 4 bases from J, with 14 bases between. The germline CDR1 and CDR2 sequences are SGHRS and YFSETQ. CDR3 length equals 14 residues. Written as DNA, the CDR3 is TGCGCCAGCAGGTCGGCTCTCGAGGCAGATACGCAGTATTTT. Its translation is CASRSALEADTQYF.

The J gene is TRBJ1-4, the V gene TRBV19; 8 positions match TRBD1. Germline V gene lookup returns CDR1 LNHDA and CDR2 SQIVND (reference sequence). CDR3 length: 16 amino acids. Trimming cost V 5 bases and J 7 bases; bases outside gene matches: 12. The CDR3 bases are TGTGCCAGTAGTCTCCGGACAGGGCTTGGAAGTGAAAAACTGTTTTTT. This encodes CASSLRTGLGSEKLFF.

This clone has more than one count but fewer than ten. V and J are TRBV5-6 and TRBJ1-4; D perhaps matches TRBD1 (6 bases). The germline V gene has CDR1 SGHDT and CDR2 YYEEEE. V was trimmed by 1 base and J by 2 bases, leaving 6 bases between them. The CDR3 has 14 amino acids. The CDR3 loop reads CASSLRGTNEKLFF. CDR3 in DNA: TGTGCCAGCAGCTTGAGGGGGACTAATGAAAAACTGTTTTTT.

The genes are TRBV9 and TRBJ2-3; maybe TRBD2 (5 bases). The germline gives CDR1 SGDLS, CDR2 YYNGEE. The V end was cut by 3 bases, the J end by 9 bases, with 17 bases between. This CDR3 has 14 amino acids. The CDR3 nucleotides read TGTGCCAGCAGCGGTTCCCGGTCCCAGCGGACGCAGTATTTT. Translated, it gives CASSGSRSQRTQYF.

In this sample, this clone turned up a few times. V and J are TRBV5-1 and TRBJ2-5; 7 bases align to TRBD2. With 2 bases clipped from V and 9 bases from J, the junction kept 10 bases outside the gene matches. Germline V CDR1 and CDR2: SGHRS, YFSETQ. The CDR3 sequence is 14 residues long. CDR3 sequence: CASSFVGAGGAQYF. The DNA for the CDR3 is TGCGCCAGCAGCTTCGTAGGGGCTGGGGGGGCCCAGTACTTC.

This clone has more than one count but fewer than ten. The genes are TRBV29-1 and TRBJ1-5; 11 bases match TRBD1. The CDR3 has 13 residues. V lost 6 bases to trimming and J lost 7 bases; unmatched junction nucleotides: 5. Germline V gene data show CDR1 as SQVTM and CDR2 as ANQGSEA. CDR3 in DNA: TGCAGCGTCGGACAGGGGGCAGGGCAGCCCCAGCATTTT. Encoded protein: CSVGQGAGQPQHF.

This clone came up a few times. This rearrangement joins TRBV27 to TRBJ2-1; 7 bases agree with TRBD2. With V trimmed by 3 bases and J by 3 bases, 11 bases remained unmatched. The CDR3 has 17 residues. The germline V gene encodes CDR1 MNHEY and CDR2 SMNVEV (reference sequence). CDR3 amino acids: CASSFASSGYYYNEQFF. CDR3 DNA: TGTGCCAGCAGTTTCGCGTCTAGCGGTTACTACTACAATGAGCAGTTCTTC.

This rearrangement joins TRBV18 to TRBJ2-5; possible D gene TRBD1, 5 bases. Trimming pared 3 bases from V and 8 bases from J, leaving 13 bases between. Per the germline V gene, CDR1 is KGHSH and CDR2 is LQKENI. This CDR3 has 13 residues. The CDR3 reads CASSPDNKRTQYF. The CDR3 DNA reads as TGTGCCAGCTCACCGGACAACAAGAGAACCCAGTACTTC.

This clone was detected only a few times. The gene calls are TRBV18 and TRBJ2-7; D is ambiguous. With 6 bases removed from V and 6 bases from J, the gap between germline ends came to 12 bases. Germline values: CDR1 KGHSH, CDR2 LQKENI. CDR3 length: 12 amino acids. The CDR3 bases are TGTGCCAGCTCGCCCTCAACTCGCGAGCAGTACTTC. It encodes CASSPSTREQYF.

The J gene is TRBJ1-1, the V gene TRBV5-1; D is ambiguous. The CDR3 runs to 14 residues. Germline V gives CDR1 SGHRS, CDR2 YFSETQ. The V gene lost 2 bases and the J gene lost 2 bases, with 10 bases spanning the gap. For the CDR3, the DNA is TGCGCCAGCAGCTTAGTTGGAGTCAACACTGAAGCTTTCTTT. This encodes CASSLVGVNTEAFF.

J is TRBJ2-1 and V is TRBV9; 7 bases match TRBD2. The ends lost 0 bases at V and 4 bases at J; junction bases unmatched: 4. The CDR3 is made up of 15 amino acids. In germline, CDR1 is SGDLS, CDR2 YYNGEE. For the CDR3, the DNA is TGTGCCAGCAGCGTAGCTGTGGGAGGGTACAATGAGCAGTTCTTC. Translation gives CASSVAVGGYNEQFF.